The clone carrying this T cell receptor (beta chain) occurred many times. Its antigen remains unidentified. The data are from a study of T cells in Graves' hyperthyroidism and ophthalmopathy. Study outcomes and limitations: A 13 V-J signature model discriminated ophthalmopathy versus stable hyperthyroidism.

Amplification of TCR beta CDR3 regions was performed using RNA transcripts as template. The HTBI primer set served for first-round RT-PCR of the TCR CDR3. TCRdb ran MiXCR on the multiplex PCR reads and lists one entry per CDR3 protein. The table shows a few hundred thousand distinct CDR3 sequences, with around a sixth occurring only once. CDR3 length: 13 residues. In germline, CDR1 is DFQATT, CDR2 SNEGSKA (reference sequence). Trimming took off 5 bases at V and 1 base at J, with 10 bases between the two ends. The V gene is TRBV20-1, the J gene TRBJ2-3, with unresolved D. Sequencing was performed on blood. The TCR was taken from a woman in her twenties or thirties with Graves' hyperthyroidism. The CDR3: CSAFPAGTDTQYF. CDR3 DNA sequence: TGCAGTGCTTTTCCCGCTGGCACAGATACGCAGTATTTT.